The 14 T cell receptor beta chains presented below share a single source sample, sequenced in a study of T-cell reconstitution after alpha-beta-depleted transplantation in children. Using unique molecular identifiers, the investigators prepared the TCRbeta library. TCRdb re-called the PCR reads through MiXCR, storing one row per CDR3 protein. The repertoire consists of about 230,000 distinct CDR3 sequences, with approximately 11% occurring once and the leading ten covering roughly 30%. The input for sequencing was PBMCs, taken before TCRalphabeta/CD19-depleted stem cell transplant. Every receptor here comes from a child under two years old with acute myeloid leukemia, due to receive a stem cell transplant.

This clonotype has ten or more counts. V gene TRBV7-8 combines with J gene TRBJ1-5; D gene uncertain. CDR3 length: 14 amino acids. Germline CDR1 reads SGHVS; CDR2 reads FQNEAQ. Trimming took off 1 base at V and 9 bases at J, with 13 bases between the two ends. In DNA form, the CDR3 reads TGTGCCAGCAGCTTAGAAGAGTGGAGTGGGCCCCAGCATTTT. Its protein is CASSLEEWSGPQHF.

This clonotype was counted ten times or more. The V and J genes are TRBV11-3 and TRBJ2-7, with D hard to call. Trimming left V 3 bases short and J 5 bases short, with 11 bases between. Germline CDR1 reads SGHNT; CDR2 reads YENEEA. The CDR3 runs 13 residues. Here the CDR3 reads CASSFLGMDEQYF. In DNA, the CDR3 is TGTGCCAGCAGCTTCTTAGGGATGGACGAGCAGTACTTC. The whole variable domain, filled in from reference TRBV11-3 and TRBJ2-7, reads EAGVVQSPRYKIIEKKQPVAFWCNPISGHNTLYWYLQNLGQGPELLIRYENEEAVDDSQLPKDRFSAERLKGVDSTLKIQPAELGDSAVYLCASSFLGMDEQYFGPGTRLTVT.

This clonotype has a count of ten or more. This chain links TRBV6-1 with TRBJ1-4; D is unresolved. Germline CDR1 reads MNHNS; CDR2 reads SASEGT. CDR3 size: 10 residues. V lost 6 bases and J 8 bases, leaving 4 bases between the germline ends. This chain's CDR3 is CASSREKLFF. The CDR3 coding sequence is TGTGCCAGCAGCCGGGAAAAACTGTTTTTT.

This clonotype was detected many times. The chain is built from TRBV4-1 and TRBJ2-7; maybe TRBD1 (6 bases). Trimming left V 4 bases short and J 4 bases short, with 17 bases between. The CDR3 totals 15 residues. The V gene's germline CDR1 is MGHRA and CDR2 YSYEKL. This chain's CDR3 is CASSREDRQEYEQYF. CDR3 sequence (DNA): TGCGCCAGCAGCCGCGAAGATCGACAGGAATACGAGCAGTACTTC.

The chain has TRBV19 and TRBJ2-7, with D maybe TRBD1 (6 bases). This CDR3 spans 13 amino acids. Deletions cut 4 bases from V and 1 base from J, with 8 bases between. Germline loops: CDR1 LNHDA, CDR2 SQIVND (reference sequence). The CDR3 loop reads CASSRGHSYEQYF. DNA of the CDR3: TGTGCCAGTAGTAGGGGACATTCCTACGAGCAGTACTTC.

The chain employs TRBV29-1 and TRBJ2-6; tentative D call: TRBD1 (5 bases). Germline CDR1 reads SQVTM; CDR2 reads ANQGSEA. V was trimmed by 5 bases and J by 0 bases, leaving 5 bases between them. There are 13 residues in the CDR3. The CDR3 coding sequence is TGCAGCGTTACAGGCTCTGGGGCCAACGTCCTGACTTTC. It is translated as CSVTGSGANVLTF.

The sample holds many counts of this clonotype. The chain's CDR3 is CASSRTGGNQPQHF. The CDR3 coding sequence is TGTGCCAGCAGTCGGACAGGAGGCAATCAGCCCCAGCATTTT. This chain connects TRBV12-3 or TRBV12-4 to TRBJ1-5; 7 bases agree with TRBD1. V gave up 5 bases and J gave up 2 bases; unmatched junction bases: 3. The CDR3 spans 14 residues.

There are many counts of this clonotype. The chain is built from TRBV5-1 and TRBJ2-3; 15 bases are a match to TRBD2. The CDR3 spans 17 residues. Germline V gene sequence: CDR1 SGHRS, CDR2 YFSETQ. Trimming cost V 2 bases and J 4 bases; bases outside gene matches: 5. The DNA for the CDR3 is TGCGCCAGCAGCTTCGGGACTAGCGGGAGGCGTGCAGATACGCAGTATTTT. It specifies CASSFGTSGRRADTQYF.

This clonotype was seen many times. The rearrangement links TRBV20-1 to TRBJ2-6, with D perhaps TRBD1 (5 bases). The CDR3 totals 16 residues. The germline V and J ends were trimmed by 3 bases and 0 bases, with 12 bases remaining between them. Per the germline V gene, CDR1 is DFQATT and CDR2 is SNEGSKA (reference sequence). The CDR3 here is CSARPTGSSGANVLTF. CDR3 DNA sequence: TGCAGTGCTAGGCCCACAGGTTCCTCTGGGGCCAACGTCCTGACTTTC.

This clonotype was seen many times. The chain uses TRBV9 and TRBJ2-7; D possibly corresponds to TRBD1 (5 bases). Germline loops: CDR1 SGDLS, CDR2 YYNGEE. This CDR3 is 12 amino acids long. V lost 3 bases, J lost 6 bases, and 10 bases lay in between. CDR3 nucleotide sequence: TGTGCCAGCAGCGGAGACAGAGGCGAGCAGTACTTC. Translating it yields CASSGDRGEQYF.

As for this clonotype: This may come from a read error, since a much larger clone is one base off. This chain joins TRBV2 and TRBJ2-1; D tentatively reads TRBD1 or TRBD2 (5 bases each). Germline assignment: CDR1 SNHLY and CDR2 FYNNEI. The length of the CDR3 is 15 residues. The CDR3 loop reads CASSVGEFRYNEQLF. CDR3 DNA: TGTGCCAGCAGTGTGGGGGAGTTCCGATACAATGAGCAGCTCTTC. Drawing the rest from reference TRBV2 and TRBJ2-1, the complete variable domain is EPEVTQTPSHQVTQMGQEVILRCVPISNHLYFYWYRQILGQKVEFLVSFYNNEISEKSEIFDDQFSVERPDGSNFTLKIRSTKLEDSAMYFCASSVGEFRYNEQLFGPGTRLTVL.

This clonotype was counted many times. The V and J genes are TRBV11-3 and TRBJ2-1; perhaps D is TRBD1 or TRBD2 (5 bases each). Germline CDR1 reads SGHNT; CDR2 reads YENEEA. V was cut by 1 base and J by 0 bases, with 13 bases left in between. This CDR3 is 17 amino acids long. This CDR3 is CASSLVGTPSSYNEQFF. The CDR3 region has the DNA TGTGCCAGCAGCTTAGTCGGGACGCCTAGCTCCTACAATGAGCAGTTCTTC.

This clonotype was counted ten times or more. This chain's CDR3 is CASGSLRGFNQPQHF. The CDR3 nucleotides are TGTGCCAGCGGATCCCTCAGGGGGTTCAATCAGCCCCAGCATTTT. This rearrangement joins TRBV28 to TRBJ1-5; 7 nucleotides agree with TRBD1. CDR3 length: 15 residues. Germline CDR1 MDHEN, CDR2 SYDVKM. The V and J ends lost 8 bases and 3 bases, in that order; junction bases with no gene match: 10.

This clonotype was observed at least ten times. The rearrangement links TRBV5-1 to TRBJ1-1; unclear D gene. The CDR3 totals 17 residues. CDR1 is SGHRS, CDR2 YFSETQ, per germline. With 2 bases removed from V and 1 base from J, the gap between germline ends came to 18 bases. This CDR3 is CASSFSDGVWKNTEAFF. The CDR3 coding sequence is TGCGCCAGCAGCTTCAGTGACGGAGTTTGGAAGAACACTGAAGCTTTCTTT. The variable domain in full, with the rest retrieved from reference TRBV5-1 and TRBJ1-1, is KAGVTQTPRYLIKTRGQQVTLSCSPISGHRSVSWYQQTPGQGLQFLFEYFSETQRNKGNFPGRFSGRQFSNSRSEMNVSTLELGDSALYLCASSFSDGVWKNTEAFFGQGTRLTVV.